The clone carrying this TCR beta chain was recorded only once. Other DNA sequences in this specimen translate into the identical CDR3. In the original workflow: ImmunoSEQ gave junction-only sequences without quality scores, so filtering differed. Sequencing used immunoSEQ multiplex PCR; TCRdb keeps in-frame clones, though not all of them. That table gives V, J and clone size, and the DNA gave D and trimming. The profile covers 2 million to 3 million clones, with approximately 93% appearing a single time and approximately 0.35% taken by the ten largest. CDR3 length: 15 residues. Germline V gene sequence: CDR1 SGHRS, CDR2 YFSETQ. The junction had 4 bases not matched to a gene; V was cut back by 1 base and J by 2 bases. This entry comes from a study of shared clonotypes between healthy human individuals. Looking at the study overall: Each donor's CD4 naive and CD4 memory cells filled three plates apiece, CD8 naive two, and CD8 memory one.

The chain is built from TRBV5-1 and TRBJ2-7; 9 bases are shared with TRBD1. The clonotype comes from a man between 18 and 35 years old in good health. Some clones in this sample may be carry-over from other donors' samples. What was sequenced was naive CD4+ T cells from PBMCs. Subset of the sample: CD45RA+ positively selected. CDR3 sequence (DNA): TGCGCCAGCAGCTTGACGGGACAGGGACCCTACGAGCAGTACTTC. Residues: CASSLTGQGPYEQYF.